The 27 T cell receptor beta chains below all came from one sample that was sequenced in a study of T-cell memory formation after mild COVID-19. TCRdb analysed the 5' RACE reads with MiXCR anew, one entry per CDR3 protein. Of around 200,000 distinct CDR3 sequences in the sample, approximately 18% were seen once. Sequencing was performed on PBMCs or a T cell subset sorted from them (not recorded which). The source is a man aged 18 to 30 who had mild COVID-19 (a few samples of this study predate the infection). Cell type and time point are not known.

V and J are TRBV9 and TRBJ2-3, with D uncertain. The CDR3 length is 16 residues. Germline lookup yields CDR1 SGDLS and CDR2 YYNGEE. V gave up 0 bases and J gave up 0 bases, with 11 bases separating them. CDR3 loop: CASSVGEHLSTDTQYF. CDR3 bases: TGTGCCAGCAGCGTAGGGGAACATCTAAGCACAGATACGCAGTATTTT.

This clonotype has just a few counts. The chain carries TRBV24-1 and TRBJ2-1, with TRBD1 matching over 9 bases. CDR3 size: 16 residues. Germline CDR1 KGHDR, CDR2 SFDVKD. The V segment lost 4 bases and the J segment 7 bases; nucleotides outside the gene matches: 10. The CDR3 DNA is TGTGCCACCAGTGACCCGGGACAGGGTAAGGGAAATGAGCAGTTCTTC. Its translation is CATSDPGQGKGNEQFF.

V usage is TRBV5-1 and J usage is TRBJ2-5; D ambiguous. The V gene's germline CDR1 is SGHRS and CDR2 YFSETQ. The germline V and J ends were trimmed by 0 bases and 9 bases, with 6 bases remaining between them. This CDR3 spans 11 amino acids. CDR3 DNA sequence: TGCGCCAGCAGCTTGGATGGTCCCCAGTACTTC. Translated, it gives CASSLDGPQYF. Full variable domain (missing parts from reference TRBV5-1 and TRBJ2-5): KAGVTQTPRYLIKTRGQQVTLSCSPISGHRSVSWYQQTPGQGLQFLFEYFSETQRNKGNFPGRFSGRQFSNSRSEMNVSTLELGDSALYLCASSLDGPQYFGPGTRLLVL.

There are a few counts of this clonotype. V usage is TRBV7-2 and J usage is TRBJ2-3; D assignment may be TRBD1 or TRBD2 (6 bases each). Germline CDR1 and CDR2: SGHTA and FQGNSA. The CDR3 consists of 13 residues. V lost 7 bases to trimming and J lost 14 bases, with 22 bases between them. As DNA, the CDR3 is TGTGCCAGCACCCTGGGGGGCCTACCTCCGACGTATTTT. This sequence encodes CASTLGGLPPTYF.

The chain couples TRBV5-1 to TRBJ2-5, with D possibly TRBD1 on 6 matching bases. There are 14 residues in the CDR3. Germline V gene lookup returns CDR1 SGHRS and CDR2 YFSETQ. V dropped 4 bases and J dropped 3 bases, with 13 bases sitting between them. CDR3 DNA: TGCGCCAGCAGCCCAAGATCAGGGGAAGAGACCCAGTACTTC. This sequence encodes CASSPRSGEETQYF.

This chain connects TRBV24-1 to TRBJ2-5; D unresolved. Germline assignment: CDR1 KGHDR and CDR2 SFDVKD. V dropped 9 bases and J dropped 5 bases, with 15 bases sitting between them. The length of the CDR3 is 13 residues. The CDR3 sequence: CATEDGYGETQYF. The DNA for the CDR3 is TGTGCCACCGAGGACGGCTATGGGGAGACCCAGTACTTC.

The rearrangement links TRBV7-9 to TRBJ2-3; a possible D gene is TRBD2 (5 bases). V shed 5 bases and J shed 4 bases, with 13 bases lying between them. This CDR3 spans 14 amino acids. Germline CDR1 SEHNR, CDR2 FQNEAQ (reference sequence). CDR3 amino acids: CASSDYQTPDTQYF. The CDR3 region has the DNA TGTGCCAGCAGCGACTACCAGACTCCAGATACGCAGTATTTT.

This clonotype was observed once. The chain carries TRBV12-3 or TRBV12-4 and TRBJ1-1; unclear D gene. CDR3 length: 14 residues. Trimming cost V 6 bases and J 0 bases, with 11 bases left between them. DNA of the CDR3: TGTGCCAGCAGCCCCCAGTCTTTGAACACTGAAGCTTTCTTT. Translating it yields CASSPQSLNTEAFF.

J is TRBJ2-1 and V is TRBV2, with D perhaps TRBD1 (6 bases). The germline gives CDR1 SNHLY, CDR2 FYNNEI. This CDR3 comprises 12 residues. Trimming took off 6 bases at V and 10 bases at J, with 13 bases between the two ends. Written as DNA, the CDR3 is TGTGCCAGCAGCGATCAGGGGATGGAGCAGTTCTTC. Residues: CASSDQGMEQFF.

This clonotype was observed a few times. The chain joins TRBV5-4 to TRBJ2-5; 8 nucleotides agree with TRBD1. V lost 0 bases, J lost 9 bases, and 7 bases stayed unmatched. The CDR3 spans 14 residues. In germline, CDR1 is SGHNT, CDR2 YYREEE (reference sequence). CDR3 DNA: TGTGCCAGCAGCTTGGCGGGACAGGTTGGGGCCCAGTACTTC. Translation gives CASSLAGQVGAQYF.

The rearrangement uses TRBV4-2 and TRBJ1-4; the D gene is possibly TRBD1 (5 bases). Germline CDR1 reads LGHNA; CDR2 reads YNFKEQ. Trimming removed 3 bases from V and 7 bases from J, with 12 bases in between. The CDR3 has 14 amino acids. The CDR3 region has the DNA TGTGCCAGCAGCCAGGGGACTCTGGGTGAAAAACTGTTTTTT. Amino acids: CASSQGTLGEKLFF.

The table lists this clonotype with many counts. The chain joins TRBV3-1 to TRBJ1-5; D is unclear. CDR1 is LGHDT, CDR2 YNNKEL, per germline (reference sequence). The CDR3 totals 15 residues. Between the trimmed V and J ends, which lost 1 base and 4 bases, there was a span of 11 bases. Here the CDR3 reads CASSQGAQMNQPQHF. CDR3 sequence (DNA): TGTGCCAGCAGCCAAGGGGCACAGATGAATCAGCCCCAGCATTTT.

This clonotype was observed many times. The chain is built from TRBV5-1 and TRBJ2-3; the D gene is possibly TRBD2 (6 bases). The germline V gene has CDR1 SGHRS and CDR2 YFSETQ. V was clipped by 4 bases and J by 6 bases, with 12 bases between them. This CDR3 has 13 amino acids. Here the CDR3 reads CASSPRSGDTQYF. CDR3 bases: TGCGCCAGCAGCCCCCGGAGCGGGGATACGCAGTATTTT.

The table lists this clonotype with many counts. V usage is TRBV12-3 or TRBV12-4 and J usage is TRBJ1-6; the D is unclear. This CDR3 is 13 amino acids long. Trimming pared 6 bases from V and 6 bases from J, leaving 9 bases between. CDR3 sequence: CASSPQVNSPLHF. The CDR3 bases are TGTGCCAGCAGCCCCCAGGTTAATTCACCCCTCCACTTT.

The gene calls are TRBV7-9 and TRBJ2-7; 15 bases fit TRBD2. The V segment lost 1 base and the J segment 3 bases; nucleotides outside the gene matches: 10. This CDR3 region has 19 residues. CDR1 is SEHNR and CDR2 is FQNEAQ in the germline V gene (reference sequence). The CDR3 spells CASSLGGRTSGGALYEQYV. The DNA of the CDR3 is TGTGCCAGCAGCTTAGGAGGCCGGACTAGCGGGGGGGCCCTCTACGAGCAGTACGTC.

This clonotype appeared a few times. This sequence joins TRBV7-2 and TRBJ2-7, with D perhaps being TRBD1 or TRBD2 (6 bases each). The CDR3 loop spans 15 amino acids. V lost 3 bases to trimming and J lost 0 bases, with 12 bases between them. CDR1 and CDR2 (germline): SGHTA, FQGNSA. The CDR3 is CASSFPGGLSYEQYF. CDR3 bases: TGTGCCAGCAGCTTTCCCGGGGGCCTCTCCTACGAGCAGTACTTC.

This clonotype was counted many times. V and J are TRBV6-2 or TRBV6-3 and TRBJ1-5, with 8 nucleotides matching TRBD1. This CDR3 has 16 residues. Germline CDR1 MNHEY, CDR2 SVGEGT. Unmatched junction bases numbered 9, after V lost 7 bases and J lost 1 base. The CDR3 here is CASTYGGQGSNQPQHF. The DNA of the CDR3 is TGTGCCAGCACCTATGGAGGACAGGGAAGCAATCAGCCCCAGCATTTT.

J is TRBJ1-5 and V is TRBV11-2; the D gene is possibly TRBD1 (5 bases). The length of the CDR3 is 15 residues. Between the trimmed V and J ends, which lost 5 bases and 9 bases, there was a span of 20 bases. Germline CDR1 reads SGHAT; CDR2 reads FQNNGV. In DNA, the CDR3 is TGTGCCAGCAGCGAAACTATGGGGGTAAATGGGCCCCAGCATTTT. As protein: CASSETMGVNGPQHF.

The CDR3 spells CASSYYHRDRVLKGNQPQHF. Here the CDR3 DNA reads TGTGCCAGCAGTTACTACCACCGGGACAGGGTTTTAAAGGGCAATCAGCCCCAGCATTTT. The chain carries TRBV6-2 or TRBV6-3 and TRBJ1-5, with TRBD1 matching over 9 bases. Trimming at V came to 1 base and at J to 2 bases, leaving 15 bases not matched to a gene. This CDR3 comprises 20 residues. Germline CDR1 and CDR2: MNHEY and SVGEGT.

This chain connects TRBV5-1 to TRBJ1-3; no reliable D call. The ends were cut back, 5 bases at V and 0 bases at J, with 9 bases in the middle. The CDR3 loop spans 14 amino acids. Germline V gene lookup returns CDR1 SGHRS and CDR2 YFSETQ. The CDR3, as DNA: TGCGCCAGCAGTTCATCTCGCTCTGGAAACACCATATATTTT. Its protein is CASSSSRSGNTIYF.

This chain connects TRBV6-2 or TRBV6-3 to TRBJ2-6; D remains unclear. The CDR3 has 14 residues. The V and J ends lost 6 bases and 0 bases respectively, with 6 bases between them. Germline V gene sequence: CDR1 MNHEY, CDR2 SVGEGT. Here the CDR3 reads CASSQDSGANVLTF. Written as DNA, the CDR3 is TGTGCCAGCAGCCAAGACTCTGGGGCCAACGTCCTGACTTTC.

The chain couples TRBV5-6 to TRBJ2-1, with D possibly TRBD2 on 6 matching bases. The CDR3 runs 16 residues. V lost 5 bases to trimming and J lost 1 base, with 16 bases between them. The germline gives CDR1 SGHDT, CDR2 YYEEEE. CDR3 nucleotide sequence: TGTGCCAGCAGGGTCTGGGCGGGGAGTTCCTACAATGAGCAGTTCTTC. This encodes CASRVWAGSSYNEQFF.

This clonotype was picked up many times. For the CDR3, the DNA is TGTGCCAGCGGATCAGGGGGCTCCTACAATGAGCAGTTCTTC. Translation gives CASGSGGSYNEQFF. J is TRBJ2-1 and V is TRBV7-9, with 7 positions matching TRBD1. V shed 8 bases and J 0 bases; nucleotides not matched to a gene: 4. This CDR3 spans 14 amino acids. Germline CDR1 reads SEHNR; CDR2 reads FQNEAQ (reference sequence).

This clonotype appeared a few times. This rearrangement joins TRBV5-1 to TRBJ2-3; 7 bases fit TRBD1. The ends lost 4 bases at V and 0 bases at J; junction bases unmatched: 14. CDR1 and CDR2 from the germline V gene are SGHRS and YFSETQ. The CDR3 covers 18 residues. Here the CDR3 DNA reads TGCGCCAGCAGCCCGGCGGACAGGCCCGGTGGAAGCACAGATACGCAGTATTTT. Its translation is CASSPADRPGGSTDTQYF.

This clonotype was observed a few times. The chain combines TRBV9 with TRBJ2-1; possibly TRBD1 for D (5 bases). The CDR3 runs 15 residues. V was cut by 3 bases and J by 4 bases, with 14 bases left in between. The germline V gene has CDR1 SGDLS and CDR2 YYNGEE. The CDR3 is CASSAGHPQYNEQFF. CDR3 in DNA: TGTGCCAGCAGCGCCGGACACCCGCAGTACAATGAGCAGTTCTTC.

This chain joins TRBV10-3 and TRBJ1-1, with D perhaps matching TRBD1 (5 bases). Germline CDR1 and CDR2: ENHRY and SYGVKD. The V and J ends lost 2 bases and 4 bases respectively, with 8 bases between them. The CDR3 loop spans 13 amino acids. Here the CDR3 DNA reads TGTGCCATCAGTGAGCAGGGCGGCACTGAAGCTTTCTTT. It encodes CAISEQGGTEAFF.

The chain recombines TRBV7-6 with TRBJ1-1; D uncertain. The germline V gene encodes CDR1 SGHVS and CDR2 FNYEAQ. Trimming removed 2 bases at V and 0 bases at J, with 10 bases between. This CDR3 region has 15 residues. CDR3 in DNA: TGTGCCAGCAGCTTATGGAGCAGGTTGAACACTGAAGCTTTCTTT. Amino acid sequence: CASSLWSRLNTEAFF.